This entry is about one TCR beta chain. Its antigen specificity is not known. Within one base of it there is no much larger clone, and no base qualities were kept. These data belong to a study of control samples from healthy donors and cancer patients (TCRdb year 2020). The CDR3 holds 12 amino acids from the cysteine to the phenylalanine. The retained sequence is limited to the CDR3, 36 bases, with the frame set at the first base. The V end loses 1 base and the J end loses 15 bases, and a stretch of 13 bases separates them. CDR1 and CDR2 are read off the germline V gene as KGHSH and LQKENI. Library preparation used the immunoSEQ multiplex PCR assay. Imported from immuneACCESS, the table was reduced by TCRdb to in-frame sequences with V and J called. These copies leave out some clones; in studies compared against another copy, an unresolved V gene accounts for under half, and the cause of the remainder is not known. The sample data list 20,000 to 25,000 clones, and roughly four fifths of these were observed just once. The ten largest clonotypes hold around 29% of the sample.

The sample consisted of PBMCs. The receptor was derived from a man in his sixties with head and neck cancer. Rearrangement joined TRBV18 to TRBJ2-1; the D gene could be TRBD1 or TRBD2, each one agreeing over 5 bases. Here the CDR3 is given as CASSPLDQGAFF. The DNA is TGTGCCAGCTCACCACTCGATCAGGGAGCGTTCTTC.